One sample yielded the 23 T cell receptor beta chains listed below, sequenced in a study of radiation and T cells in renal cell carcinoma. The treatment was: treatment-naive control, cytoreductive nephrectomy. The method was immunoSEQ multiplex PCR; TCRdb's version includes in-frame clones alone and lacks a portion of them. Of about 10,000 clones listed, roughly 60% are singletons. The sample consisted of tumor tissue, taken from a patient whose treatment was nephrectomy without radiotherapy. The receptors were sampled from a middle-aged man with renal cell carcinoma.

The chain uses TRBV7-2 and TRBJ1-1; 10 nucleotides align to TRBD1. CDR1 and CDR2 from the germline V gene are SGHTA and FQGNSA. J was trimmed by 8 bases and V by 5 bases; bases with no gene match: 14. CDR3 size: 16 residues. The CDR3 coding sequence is TGTGCCAGCAGCCTTAAATCCGGGACAGGGGTGGTGGAAGCTTTCTTT. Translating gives CASSLKSGTGVVEAFF.

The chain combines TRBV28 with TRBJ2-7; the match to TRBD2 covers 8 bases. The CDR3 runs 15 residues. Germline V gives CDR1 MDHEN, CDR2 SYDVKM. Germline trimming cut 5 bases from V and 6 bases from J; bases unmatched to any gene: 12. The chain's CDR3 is CASSVPGLEVSEQYF. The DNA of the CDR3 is TGTGCCAGCAGTGTACCGGGACTAGAAGTCTCCGAGCAGTACTTC. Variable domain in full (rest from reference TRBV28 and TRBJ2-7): DVKVTQSSRYLVKRTGEKVFLECVQDMDHENMFWYRQDPGLGLRLIYFSYDVKMKEKGDIPEGYSVSREKKERFSLILESASTNQTSMYLCASSVPGLEVSEQYFGPGTRLTVT.

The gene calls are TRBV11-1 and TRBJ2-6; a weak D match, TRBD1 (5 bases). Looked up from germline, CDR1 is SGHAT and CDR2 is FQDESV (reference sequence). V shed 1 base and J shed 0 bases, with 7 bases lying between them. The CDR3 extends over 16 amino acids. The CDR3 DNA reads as TGTGCCAGCAGCTTAGGACAGATCTCTGGGGCCAACGTCCTGACTTTC. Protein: CASSLGQISGANVLTF.

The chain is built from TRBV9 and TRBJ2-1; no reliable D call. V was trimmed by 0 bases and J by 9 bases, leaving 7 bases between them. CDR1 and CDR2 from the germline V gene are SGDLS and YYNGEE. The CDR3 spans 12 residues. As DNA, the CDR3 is TGTGCCAGCAGCGTAGATGTGGGTGAGCAGTTCTTC. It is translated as CASSVDVGEQFF.

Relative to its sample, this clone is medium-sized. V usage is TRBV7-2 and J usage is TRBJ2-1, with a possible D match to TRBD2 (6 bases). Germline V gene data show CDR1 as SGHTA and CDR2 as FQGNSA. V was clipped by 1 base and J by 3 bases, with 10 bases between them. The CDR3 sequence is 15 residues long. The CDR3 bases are TGTGCCAGCAGCTTAGGGGGGACTCACTACAATGAGCAGTTCTTC. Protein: CASSLGGTHYNEQFF.

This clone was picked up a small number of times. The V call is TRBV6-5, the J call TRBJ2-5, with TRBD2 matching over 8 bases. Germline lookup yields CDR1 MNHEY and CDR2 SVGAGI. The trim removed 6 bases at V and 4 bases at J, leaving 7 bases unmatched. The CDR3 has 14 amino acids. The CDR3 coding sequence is TGTGCCAGCAGACCCGCCGGGGGGGGAGAGACCCAGTACTTC. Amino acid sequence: CASRPAGGGETQYF.

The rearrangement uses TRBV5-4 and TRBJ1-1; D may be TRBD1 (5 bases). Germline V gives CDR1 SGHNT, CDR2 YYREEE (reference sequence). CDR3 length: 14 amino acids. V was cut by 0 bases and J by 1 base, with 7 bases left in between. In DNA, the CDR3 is TGTGCCAGCAGCTTGGGACAGAAGAACACTGAAGCTTTCTTT. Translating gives CASSLGQKNTEAFF. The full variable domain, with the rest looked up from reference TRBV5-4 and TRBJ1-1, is ETGVTQSPTHLIKTRGQQVTLRCSSQSGHNTVSWYQQALGQGPQFIFQYYREEENGRGNFPPRFSGLQFPNYSSELNVNALELDDSALYLCASSLGQKNTEAFFGQGTRLTVV.

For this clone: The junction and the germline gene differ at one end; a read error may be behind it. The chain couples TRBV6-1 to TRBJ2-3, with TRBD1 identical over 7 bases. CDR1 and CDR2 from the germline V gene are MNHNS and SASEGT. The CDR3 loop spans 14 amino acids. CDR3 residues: CASREGQATDTQYF. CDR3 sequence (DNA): TGTGCCAGCAGAGAAGGACAGGCCACAGATACGCAGTATTTT.

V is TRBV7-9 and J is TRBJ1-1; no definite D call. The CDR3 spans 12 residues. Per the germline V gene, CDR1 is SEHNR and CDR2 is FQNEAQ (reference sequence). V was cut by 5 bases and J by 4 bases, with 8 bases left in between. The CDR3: CASSLPRTEAFF. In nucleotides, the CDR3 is TGTGCCAGCAGCCTACCTCGCACTGAAGCTTTCTTT.

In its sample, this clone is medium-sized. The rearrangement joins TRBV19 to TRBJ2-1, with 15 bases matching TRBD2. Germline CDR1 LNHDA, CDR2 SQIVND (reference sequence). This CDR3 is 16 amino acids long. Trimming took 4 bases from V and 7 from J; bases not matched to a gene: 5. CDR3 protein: CASSNGLAGGYNEQFF. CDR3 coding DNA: TGTGCCAGTAGTAACGGACTAGCGGGAGGGTATAATGAGCAGTTCTTC.

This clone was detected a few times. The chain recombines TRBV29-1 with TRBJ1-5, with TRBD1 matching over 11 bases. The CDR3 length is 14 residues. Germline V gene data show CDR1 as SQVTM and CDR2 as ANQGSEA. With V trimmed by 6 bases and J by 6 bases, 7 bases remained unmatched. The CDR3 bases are TGCAGCGTGGGATCCGGGACAGGGGGTCAGCCCCAGCATTTT. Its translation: CSVGSGTGGQPQHF.

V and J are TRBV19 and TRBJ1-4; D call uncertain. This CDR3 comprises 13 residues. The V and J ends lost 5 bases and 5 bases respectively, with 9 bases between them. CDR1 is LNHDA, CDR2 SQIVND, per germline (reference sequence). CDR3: CASSRAFNEKLFF. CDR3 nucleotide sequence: TGTGCCAGTAGTCGGGCCTTCAATGAAAAACTGTTTTTT.

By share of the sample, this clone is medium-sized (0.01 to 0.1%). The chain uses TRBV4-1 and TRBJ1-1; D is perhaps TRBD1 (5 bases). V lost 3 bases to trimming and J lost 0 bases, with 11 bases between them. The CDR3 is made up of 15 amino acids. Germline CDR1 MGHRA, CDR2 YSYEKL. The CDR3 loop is CASSQTGTVNTEAFF. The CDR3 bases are TGCGCCAGCAGCCAGACCGGGACGGTGAACACTGAAGCTTTCTTT.

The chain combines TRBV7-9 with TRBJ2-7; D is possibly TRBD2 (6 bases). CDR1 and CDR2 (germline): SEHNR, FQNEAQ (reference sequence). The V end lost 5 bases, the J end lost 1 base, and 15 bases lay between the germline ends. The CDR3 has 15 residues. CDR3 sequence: CASSPRGRRSYEQYF. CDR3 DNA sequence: TGTGCCAGCAGCCCCCGGGGGAGGCGGTCCTACGAGCAGTACTTC.

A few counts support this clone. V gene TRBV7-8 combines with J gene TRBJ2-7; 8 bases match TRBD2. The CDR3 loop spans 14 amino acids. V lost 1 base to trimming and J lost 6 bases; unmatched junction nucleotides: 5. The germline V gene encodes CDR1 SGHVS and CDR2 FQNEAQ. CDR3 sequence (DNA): TGTGCCAGCAGCTTAGAACTAGCGGTCGGCGAGCAGTACGTC. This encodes CASSLELAVGEQYV.

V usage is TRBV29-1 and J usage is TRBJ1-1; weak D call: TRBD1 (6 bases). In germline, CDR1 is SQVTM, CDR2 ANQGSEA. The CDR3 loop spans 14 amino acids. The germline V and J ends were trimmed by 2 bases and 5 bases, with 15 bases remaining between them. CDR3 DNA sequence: TGCAGCGTTGAACTCTCACAGGGTGGTACTGAAGCTTTCTTT. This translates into CSVELSQGGTEAFF.

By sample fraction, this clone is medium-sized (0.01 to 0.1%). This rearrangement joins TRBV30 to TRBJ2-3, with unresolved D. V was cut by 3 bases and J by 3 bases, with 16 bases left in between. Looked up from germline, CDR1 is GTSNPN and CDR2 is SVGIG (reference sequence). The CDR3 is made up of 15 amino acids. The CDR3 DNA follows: TGTGCCTGGAGGGGGTTGATGTCCGGGACAGATACGCAGTATTTT. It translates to CAWRGLMSGTDTQYF.

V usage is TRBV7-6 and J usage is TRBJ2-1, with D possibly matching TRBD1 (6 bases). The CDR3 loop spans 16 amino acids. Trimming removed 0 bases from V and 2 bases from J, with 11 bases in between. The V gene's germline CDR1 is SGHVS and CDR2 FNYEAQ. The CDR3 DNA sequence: TGTGCCAGCAGCTTAGCCGGTAGGGGGACCTACAATGAGCAGTTCTTC. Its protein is CASSLAGRGTYNEQFF.

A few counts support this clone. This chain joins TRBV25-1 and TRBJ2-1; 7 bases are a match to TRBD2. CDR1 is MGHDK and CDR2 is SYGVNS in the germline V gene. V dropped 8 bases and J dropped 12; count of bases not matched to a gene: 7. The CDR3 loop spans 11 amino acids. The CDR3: CASGEGVGQFF. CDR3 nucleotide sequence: TGTGCCAGCGGGGAGGGAGTTGGGCAGTTCTTC.

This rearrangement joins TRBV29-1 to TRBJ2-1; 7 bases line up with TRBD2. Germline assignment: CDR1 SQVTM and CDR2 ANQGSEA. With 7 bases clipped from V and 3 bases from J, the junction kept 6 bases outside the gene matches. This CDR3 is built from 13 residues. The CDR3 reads CSAGLGGYNEQFF. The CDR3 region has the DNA TGCAGCGCTGGACTAGGAGGCTACAATGAGCAGTTCTTC.

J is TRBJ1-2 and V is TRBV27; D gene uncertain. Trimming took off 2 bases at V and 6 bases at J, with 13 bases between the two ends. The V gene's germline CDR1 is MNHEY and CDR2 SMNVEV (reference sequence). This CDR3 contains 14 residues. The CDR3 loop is CASSLVKGGDGYTF. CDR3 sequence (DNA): TGTGCCAGCAGTTTAGTTAAGGGAGGCGATGGCTACACCTTC.

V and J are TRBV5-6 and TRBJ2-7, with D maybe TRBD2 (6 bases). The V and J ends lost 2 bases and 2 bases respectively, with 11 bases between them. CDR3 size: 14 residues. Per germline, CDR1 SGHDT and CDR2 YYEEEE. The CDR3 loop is CASSFGTAAYEQYF. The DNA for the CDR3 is TGTGCCAGCAGCTTCGGGACTGCCGCCTACGAGCAGTACTTC.

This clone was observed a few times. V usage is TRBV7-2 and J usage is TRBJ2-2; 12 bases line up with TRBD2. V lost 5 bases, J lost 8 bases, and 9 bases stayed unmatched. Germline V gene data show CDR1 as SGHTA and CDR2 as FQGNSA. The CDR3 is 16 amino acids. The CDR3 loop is CASSLTSGSRTGELFF. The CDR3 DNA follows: TGTGCCAGCAGCCTGACTAGCGGGAGTAGGACGGGGGAGCTGTTTTTT.